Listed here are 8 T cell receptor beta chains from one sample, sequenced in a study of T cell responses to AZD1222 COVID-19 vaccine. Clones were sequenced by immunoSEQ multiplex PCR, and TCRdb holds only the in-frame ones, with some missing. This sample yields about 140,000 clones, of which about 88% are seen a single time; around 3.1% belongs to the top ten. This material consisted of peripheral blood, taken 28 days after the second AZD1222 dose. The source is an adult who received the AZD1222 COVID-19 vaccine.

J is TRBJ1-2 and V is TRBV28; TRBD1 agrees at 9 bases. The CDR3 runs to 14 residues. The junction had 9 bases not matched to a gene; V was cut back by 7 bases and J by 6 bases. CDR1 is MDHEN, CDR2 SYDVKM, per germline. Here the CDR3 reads CASTATGTGNGYTF. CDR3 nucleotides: TGTGCCAGCACGGCAACCGGGACAGGGAATGGCTACACCTTC.

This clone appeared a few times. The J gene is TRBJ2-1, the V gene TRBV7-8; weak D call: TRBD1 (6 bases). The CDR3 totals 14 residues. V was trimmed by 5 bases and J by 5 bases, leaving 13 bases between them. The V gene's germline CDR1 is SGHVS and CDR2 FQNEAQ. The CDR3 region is CASSLGGFHNEQFF. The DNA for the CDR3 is TGTGCCAGCAGCCTAGGGGGATTCCACAATGAGCAGTTCTTC.

The CDR3, as DNA: TGTGCCTGGAGTATAGGGATGAGCTCTGGGGCCAACGTCCTGACTTTC. It is translated as CAWSIGMSSGANVLTF. The rearrangement links TRBV30 to TRBJ2-6; no clear D. There are 16 residues in the CDR3. Germline loops: CDR1 GTSNPN, CDR2 SVGIG (reference sequence). The V end was cut by 2 bases, the J end by 0 bases, with 11 bases between.

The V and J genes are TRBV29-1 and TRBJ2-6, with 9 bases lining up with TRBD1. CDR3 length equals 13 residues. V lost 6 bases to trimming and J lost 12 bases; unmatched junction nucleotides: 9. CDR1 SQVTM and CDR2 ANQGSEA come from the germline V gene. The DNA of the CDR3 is TGCAGCGTGGGGGCGAAGGACAGGGGCGTCCTGACTTTC. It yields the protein CSVGAKDRGVLTF.

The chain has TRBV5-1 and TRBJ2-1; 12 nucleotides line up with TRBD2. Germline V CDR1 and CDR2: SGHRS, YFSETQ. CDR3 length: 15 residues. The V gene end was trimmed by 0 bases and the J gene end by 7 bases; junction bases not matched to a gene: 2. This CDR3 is CASSLGLAGENEQFF. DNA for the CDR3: TGCGCCAGCAGCTTGGGACTAGCGGGGGAGAATGAGCAGTTCTTC.

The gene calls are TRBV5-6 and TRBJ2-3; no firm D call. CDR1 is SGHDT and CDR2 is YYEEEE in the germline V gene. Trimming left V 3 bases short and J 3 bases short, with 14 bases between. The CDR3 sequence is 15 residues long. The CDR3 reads CASSSEYSKTDTQYF. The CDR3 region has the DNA TGTGCCAGCAGCTCAGAGTACAGTAAGACAGATACGCAGTATTTT. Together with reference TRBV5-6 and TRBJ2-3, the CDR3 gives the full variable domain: DAGVTQSPTHLIKTRGQQVTLRCSPKSGHDTVSWYQQALGQGPQFIFQYYEEEERQRGNFPDRFSGHQFPNYSSELNVNALLLGDSALYLCASSSEYSKTDTQYFGPGTRLTVL.

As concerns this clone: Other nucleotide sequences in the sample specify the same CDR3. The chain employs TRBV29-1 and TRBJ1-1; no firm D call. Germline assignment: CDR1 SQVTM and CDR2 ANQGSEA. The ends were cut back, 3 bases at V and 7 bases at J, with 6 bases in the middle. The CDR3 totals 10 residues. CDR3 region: CSVDTDEAFF. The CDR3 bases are TGCAGCGTTGACACGGATGAAGCTTTCTTT.

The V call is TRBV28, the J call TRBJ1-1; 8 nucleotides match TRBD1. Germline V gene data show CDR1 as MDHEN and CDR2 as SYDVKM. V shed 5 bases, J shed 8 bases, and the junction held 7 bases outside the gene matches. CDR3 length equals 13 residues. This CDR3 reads CASSPDDRGEAFF. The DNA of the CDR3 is TGTGCCAGCAGTCCAGACGACAGGGGAGAAGCTTTCTTT.